Presented here are 20 T cell receptor beta chains from one specimen sequenced in a study of T cell repertoires in cytomegalovirus infection (dated by TCRdb to the late 2010s). The data were produced on an Illumina HiSeq 1500. TCRdb reprocessed the public reads (quality trimming at Q25 with fastp, clone calling with MiXCR) and kept in-frame beta chains. Every distinct CDR3 protein forms one entry, paired with its most common genes and DNA. Present in this sample are 200,000 or so distinct CDR3 sequences, about 40% of which were seen just once. The ten largest clonotypes hold 55% to 70% of the sample. The antigens for these receptors are not known. The treatment or condition label, as the study defines it: in vitro stimulation with specific CMV peptide epitopes to enrich CMV-specific T cells. Sequenced here: CD8+ T cells from cultured PBMCs, sampled from culture after CMV antigen stimulation. Source of these receptors: a human donor in good health (CMV status not recorded). Some clones in this sample may be carry-over from other donors' samples.

The sample holds many counts of this clonotype. The chain is built from TRBV14 and TRBJ1-2; 7 bases align to TRBD1. Losses at the gene ends were 1 base for V and 6 bases for J; bases not matched to a gene: 8. The CDR3 sequence is 15 residues long. CDR1 and CDR2 from the germline V gene are SGHDN and FVKESK. The CDR3 sequence is CASSQGGKGANGYTF. As DNA, the CDR3 is TGTGCCAGCAGCCAAGGGGGTAAGGGGGCGAATGGCTACACCTTC.

The chain links TRBV5-3 to TRBJ1-2; D unclear. TRBV5-3 belongs to the ORF category, with a function that is uncertain. Between the trimmed V and J ends, which lost 8 bases and 5 bases, there was a span of 13 bases. The CDR3 is 12 residues long. DNA for the CDR3: TGTGCCAGCAGCCTACTAAGTTATGGCTACACCTTC. Translation: CASSLLSYGYTF.

CDR3 in DNA: TGTGCCAGCAGCTTTGCAGGGGAGGTGACTGAAGCTTTCTTT. This codes for CASSFAGEVTEAFF. The chain recombines TRBV5-6 with TRBJ1-1; D is perhaps TRBD1 (6 bases). This CDR3 contains 14 residues. The germline V gene has CDR1 SGHDT and CDR2 YYEEEE. The V end lost 2 bases, the J end lost 5 bases, and 13 bases lay between the germline ends.

V gene TRBV27 combines with J gene TRBJ2-6; D gene ambiguous. V lost 4 bases and J lost 0, with 7 bases in between. The V gene's germline CDR1 is MNHEY and CDR2 SMNVEV (reference sequence). This CDR3 contains 15 residues. The chain's CDR3 is CASSSSFSGANVLTF. CDR3 coding DNA: TGTGCCAGCAGTTCCTCCTTCTCTGGGGCCAACGTCCTGACTTTC.

This clonotype occurred a few times. This chain links TRBV27 with TRBJ1-1, with a possible D match to TRBD1 (5 bases). Germline V gene data show CDR1 as MNHEY and CDR2 as SMNVEV (reference sequence). There are 15 residues in the CDR3. Trimming took off 4 bases at V and 5 bases at J, with 17 bases between the two ends. CDR3 nucleotide sequence: TGTGCCAGCAGTTGGCGGGGGGGTGTGTGGACTGAAGCTTTCTTT. This translates into CASSWRGGVWTEAFF.

The CDR3: CASSLGGTWTEAFF. CDR3 DNA: TGTGCCAGCAGCTTAGGAGGGACTTGGACTGAAGCTTTCTTT. This chain uses TRBV7-6 with TRBJ1-1, with D possibly matching TRBD1 (5 bases). CDR3 size: 14 residues. Germline V lookup: CDR1 SGHVS, CDR2 FNYEAQ. Trimming took off 1 base at V and 5 bases at J, with 11 bases between the two ends.

This clonotype was detected only a few times. CDR3: CATSDPKGQGRLRETQYF. CDR3 DNA sequence: TGTGCCACCAGTGACCCCAAAGGACAGGGCCGTTTGCGAGAGACCCAGTACTTC. This chain links TRBV24-1 with TRBJ2-5; 8 bases are a match to TRBD1. V was clipped by 4 bases and J by 4 bases; unmatched bases: 16. In germline, CDR1 is KGHDR, CDR2 SFDVKD. CDR3 size: 18 residues.

The chain combines TRBV7-3 with TRBJ1-1; 10 nucleotides agree with TRBD1. CDR3 length: 14 amino acids. V lost 5 bases and J lost 7; bases outside the gene matches: 7. Germline V gives CDR1 SGHTA, CDR2 FQGTGA. CDR3 in amino acids: CASSLDRGPDEAFF. CDR3 sequence (DNA): TGTGCCAGCAGCCTAGACAGGGGGCCGGATGAAGCTTTCTTT.

This sequence joins TRBV6-8 and TRBJ2-2, with TRBD2 identical over 13 bases. The CDR3 has 18 amino acids. V lost 5 bases, J lost 5 bases, and 11 bases stayed unmatched. From germline, CDR1 is MNHGY and CDR2 SAAAGT. The CDR3 loop reads CASSPRPGTSGMTGELFF. CDR3 DNA sequence: TGTGCCAGCAGTCCACGCCCCGGGACTAGCGGGATGACCGGGGAGCTGTTTTTT.

V and J are TRBV11-2 and TRBJ2-4; D gene ambiguous. Trimming cost V 2 bases and J 6 bases, with 17 bases left between them. CDR3 length equals 16 residues. Germline CDR1 and CDR2: SGHAT and FQNNGV. As DNA, the CDR3 is TGTGCCAGCAGCTTATCATCCCAAGTGGACCGAAACATTCAGTACTTC. It specifies CASSLSSQVDRNIQYF.

The rearrangement links TRBV27 to TRBJ2-5; D is unresolved. CDR1 and CDR2 from the germline V gene are MNHEY and SMNVEV (reference sequence). Trimming removed 4 bases at V and 4 bases at J, with 13 bases between. This CDR3 is built from 14 residues. The CDR3 loop is CASSSDLPPETQYF. The CDR3 DNA follows: TGTGCCAGCAGTTCCGATCTACCCCCAGAGACCCAGTACTTC.

The chain carries TRBV7-6 and TRBJ2-1, with 12 nucleotides matching TRBD1. Germline values: CDR1 SGHVS, CDR2 FNYEAQ. J gave up 10 bases and V 5 bases, and 21 bases lay outside the gene matches. The CDR3 contains 19 residues. This CDR3 reads CASSVTGTGGVGGSVEQFF. In DNA, the CDR3 is TGTGCCAGCAGCGTCACCGGGACAGGGGGCGTAGGAGGGAGCGTGGAGCAGTTCTTC.

The J gene is TRBJ2-7, the V gene TRBV12-5, with TRBD2 matching 7 bases. In germline, CDR1 is LGHNT, CDR2 FRNRAP. Germline trimming cut 1 base from V and 2 bases from J; bases unmatched to any gene: 8. There are 16 residues in the CDR3. CDR3 sequence reads: CASGLDTGLTTYEQYF. The CDR3 bases are TGTGCTAGTGGTTTGGACACGGGACTAACGACCTACGAGCAGTACTTC.

The CDR3, as DNA: TGCGCCAGCAGCGAAACAGATACGCAGTATTTT. It codes for CASSETDTQYF. The V and J genes are TRBV5-1 and TRBJ2-3, with unresolved D. Germline CDR1 reads SGHRS; CDR2 reads YFSETQ. The CDR3 is 11 amino acids. V was trimmed by 4 bases and J by 3 bases, leaving 3 bases between them.

This clonotype has a handful of counts. The chain is built from TRBV7-6 and TRBJ2-5; no reliable D call. Germline V gives CDR1 SGHVS, CDR2 FNYEAQ. This CDR3 region has 14 residues. The ends were cut back, 1 base at V and 3 bases at J, with 9 bases in the middle. The CDR3, as DNA: TGTGCCAGCAGCTTAGTAGTCGTAGAAGAGACCCAGTACTTC. Amino acid sequence: CASSLVVVEETQYF.

This clonotype has a single count. This chain connects TRBV12-3 or TRBV12-4 to TRBJ2-5; TRBD2 might be the D (6 bases). With 3 bases removed from V and 7 bases from J, the gap between germline ends came to 18 bases. The CDR3 has 15 residues. As DNA, the CDR3 is TGTGCCAGCAGTTTGGGGTCCATAAGGAGGGTGACCCAGTACTTC. As protein: CASSLGSIRRVTQYF.

This clonotype was observed many times. The chain uses TRBV12-3 or TRBV12-4 and TRBJ2-5, with 9 bases lining up with TRBD2. The ends lost 4 bases at V and 1 base at J; junction bases unmatched: 7. CDR3 size: 16 residues. The CDR3 region has the DNA TGTGCCAGCAGTTCGCGGCTAGCGGGGACCCAAGAGACCCAGTACTTC. Translation: CASSSRLAGTQETQYF.

The chain couples TRBV4-2 to TRBJ2-7; 7 bases agree with TRBD2. This CDR3 has 16 amino acids. Per germline, CDR1 LGHNA and CDR2 YNFKEQ. V dropped 0 bases and J dropped 0; count of bases not matched to a gene: 5. This CDR3 is CASSQDAGESSYEQYF. The CDR3, as DNA: TGTGCCAGCAGCCAAGATGCGGGAGAGAGCTCCTACGAGCAGTACTTC.

This clonotype was found a few times. This chain uses TRBV9 with TRBJ2-4; no firm D call. Germline V gene data show CDR1 as SGDLS and CDR2 as YYNGEE. The CDR3 runs to 15 residues. V lost 4 bases, J lost 4 bases, and 15 bases lay in between. The CDR3 DNA is TGTGCCAGCAGCCCAGCCGGGCTACAAAAAAACATTCAGTACTTC. It codes for CASSPAGLQKNIQYF.

This clonotype was detected a few times. V gene TRBV11-3 combines with J gene TRBJ2-2; 12 nucleotides line up with TRBD2. V dropped 4 bases and J dropped 5; count of bases not matched to a gene: 8. The germline V gene encodes CDR1 SGHNT and CDR2 YENEEA. CDR3 length: 17 amino acids. The CDR3 bases are TGTGCCAGCAGCTCACGACTAGCGGGAGAGGTTACCGGGGAGCTGTTTTTT. Translation: CASSSRLAGEVTGELFF.